This T cell receptor beta chain was sequenced during a study of T cell responses to AZD1222 COVID-19 vaccine. General study points: Nearly half of spike-specific TCRs reportedly target unmutated variant regions. The donor cohort was predominantly white British with a female majority, and clonal diversity may have been underestimated.

TCRdb's copy holds only in-frame clones and misses some; the assay was immunoSEQ multiplex PCR. The table lists some 120,000 clones, around 89% of them singletons, with more than 9.5% in the top ten. About this clone itself: The antigen remains unidentified.

The CDR3 covers 16 residues. Germline V gene lookup returns CDR1 MNHEY and CDR2 SMNVEV (reference sequence). The junction had 5 bases not matched to a gene; V was cut back by 4 bases and J by 5 bases. The rearrangement links TRBV27 to TRBJ2-1; 13 positions agree with TRBD2. The TCR originated in an adult in good health. The specimen was peripheral blood, collected on day 0 of MenACWY control vaccination. The DNA of the CDR3 is TGTGCCAGCAGTTCCCTTGGACTAGCGGGAGACAATGAGCAGTTCTTC. As protein: CASSSLGLAGDNEQFF.